This T cell receptor (beta chain) was identified during a study of cytomegalovirus exposure and HLA in healthy donors. Worth noting for this clone: Antigen specificity is unknown.

It was with 60 Vbeta and 13 Jbeta primers that the PCR ran. The repertoire was sequenced with immunoSEQ multiplex PCR; TCRdb's copy has only in-frame clones and lacks some. The sample contains 65,000 to 75,000 clones, around 62% of which appear only once. Study-wide findings and caveats: Researchers had no immune exposure information except CMV serostatus available. Later on, analysis showed that most CMV-associated TCR beta chains appeared to be HLA-restricted.

V was pared by 4 bases and J by 0 bases, with 15 bases between. CDR1 and CDR2 from the germline V gene are SGDLS and YYNGEE. The CDR3 is 16 residues long. This receptor was taken from a man aged 35 to 55 in good health and CMV-seropositive. Material for sequencing was PBMCs. The V call is TRBV9, the J call TRBJ2-3; D might be TRBD1 (6 bases). The CDR3 sequence: CASSPDRIASTDTQYF. The CDR3 bases are TGTGCCAGCAGCCCCGACAGGATCGCTAGCACAGATACGCAGTATTTT. Complete variable domain (other parts from reference TRBV9 and TRBJ2-3): DSGVTQTPKHLITATGQRVTLRCSPRSGDLSVYWYQQSLDQGLQFLIQYYNGEERAKGNILERFSAQQFPDLHSELNLSSLELGDSALYFCASSPDRIASTDTQYFGPGTRLTVL.